This section outlines one TCR beta chain sequence together with its context. The data derive from a study of shared clonotypes between healthy human individuals. With 5 bases removed from V and 4 bases from J, the gap between germline ends came to 20 bases. The CDR3 spans 16 residues. The V gene's germline CDR1 is LNHDA and CDR2 SQIVND (reference sequence). For each subset, genomic DNA was distributed in equal portions over several immunoSEQ plates. TCRdb's table, derived via immunoSEQ multiplex PCR, lists solely in-frame clones and lacks some. The sample has more than 150,000 clones, roughly 93% seen once.

The TCR comes from a woman under 40 in good health. V and J are TRBV19 and TRBJ1-2; a weak D match, TRBD1 (5 bases). Material: naive CD4+ T cells sorted from blood. Subset defined: CD45RA+ positively selected. The CDR3 region has the DNA TGTGCCAGTAGTCTGCCGACGGGGGAGGCTTTCTATGGCTACACCTTC. Its protein product is CASSLPTGEAFYGYTF.